This T cell receptor (beta chain) was obtained from a study of Ad26.COV2.S vaccination and SARS-CoV-2 variants. Study context: COV1001, an Ad26.COV2.S trial, supplied this vaccine-arm donor.

Regarding the study as a whole: Total T cell responses were possibly underestimated by TCR breadth and depth analyses.

Indicated treatment: roughly 20 received Ad26.COV2.S at low or high dose, single or two shots; 5 received placebo; per-sample allocation not given. At day 63 after the first vaccine or placebo injection, samples were drawn. TCRdb's copy holds only in-frame clones and misses some; the assay was immunoSEQ multiplex PCR. Among roughly 510,000 clones, approximately 88% were seen once, and the ten largest hold about 13%. A word on this clone: No antigen is known for it.

The CDR3 is made up of 13 amino acids. Trimming stripped 2 bases from V and 12 bases from J, with 14 bases between. Germline-derived CDR1 and CDR2 are SGHNT and YENEEA. This chain links TRBV11-3 with TRBJ2-1; D is possibly TRBD1 or TRBD2 (5 bases each). This clonotype was sampled from a person aged 18-65 years who received the Ad26.COV2.S COVID-19 vaccine or a placebo. The material sequenced was peripheral blood, taken in a trial of Ad26.COV2.S vaccine versus placebo. CDR3 sequence reads: CASSLSWTGTQFF. The CDR3 nucleotides read TGTGCCAGCAGCTTATCTTGGACGGGGACGCAGTTCTTC.